This is a list of T cell receptor beta chains from one sample in a study of shared clonotypes between healthy human individuals. Clones were sequenced by immunoSEQ multiplex PCR, and TCRdb holds only the in-frame ones, with some missing. This repertoire shows roughly 300,000 clones, 73% found once; its top ten account for 8.5% to 12%. Sequencing was performed on memory CD4+ T cells sorted from blood. Receptors were obtained from a man under 40 in good health. Both conserved end residues are part of each CDR3. D genes are given only for firm matches. For some rows the clone size is stated as once, few or many, or as a class when expanded; others skip it.

j_call,clone_size,d_call,v_call,cdr3_aa,cdr3_nt
TRBJ2-5,NA,TRBD1,TRBV10-3,CAISPGTGGFQETQYF,TGTGCCATCAGTCCCGGGACAGGGGGTTTCCAAGAGACCCAGTACTTC
TRBJ2-7,NA,NA,TRBV5-4,CASSLAGRTEQYF,TGTGCCAGCAGCTTGGCGGGCAGAACCGAGCAGTACTTC
TRBJ2-3,NA,NA,TRBV11-2,CASSLEASVGDTQYF,TGTGCCAGCAGCTTAGAGGCTTCCGTGGGAGATACGCAGTATTTT
TRBJ2-6,NA,NA,TRBV27,CASSLSGANVLTF,TGTGCCAGCAGCCTCTCTGGGGCCAACGTCCTGACTTTC
TRBJ2-5,NA,TRBD2,TRBV5-5,CASSFGSAGVETQYF,TGTGCCAGCAGCTTCGGTAGTGCGGGAGTAGAGACCCAGTACTTC
TRBJ1-6,once,NA,TRBV27,CASSFLQGAYNSPLHF,TGTGCCAGCAGTTTCCTCCAGGGTGCCTATAATTCACCCCTCCACTTT
TRBJ1-2,few,NA,TRBV29-1,CSAMGRGAGGGYTF,TGCAGCGCCATGGGTCGGGGCGCGGGAGGTGGCTACACCTTC
TRBJ2-7,NA,NA,TRBV11-2,CASSRVVGAYYEQYF,TGTGCCAGCAGCAGGGTGGTGGGGGCGTACTACGAGCAGTACTTC
TRBJ1-2,NA,TRBD1,TRBV6-5,CASSSPGQNYGYTF,TGTGCCAGCAGTTCCCCGGGACAGAACTATGGCTACACCTTC
TRBJ1-1,NA,NA,TRBV7-2,CASSLVQGYGSQAFF,TGTGCCAGCAGCTTAGTCCAGGGCTATGGTTCTCAAGCTTTCTTT
TRBJ2-5,NA,NA,TRBV18,CASSVTETQYF,TGTGCCAGCTCAGTCACCGAGACCCAGTACTTC
TRBJ2-7,once,TRBD2,TRBV29-1,CSVEAVAGGLYEQYF,TGCAGCGTTGAGGCCGTGGCGGGAGGGCTCTACGAGCAGTACTTC
TRBJ2-7,NA,NA,TRBV9,CASSPGTPISEQYF,TGTGCCAGCAGCCCGGGGACGCCCATTTCCGAGCAGTACTTC
TRBJ2-1,NA,NA,TRBV14,CASSQDLSFNEQFF,TGTGCCAGCAGCCAAGATCTATCATTCAATGAGCAGTTCTTC
TRBJ1-5,NA,NA,TRBV28,CASSPQIQPQHF,TGTGCCAGCAGTCCCCAGATTCAGCCCCAGCATTTT
TRBJ2-7,NA,NA,TRBV27,CASSLRGSYEQYF,TGTGCCAGCAGTTTACGGGGGTCCTACGAGCAGTACTTC